The next 4 T cell receptor beta chains were all read from a single sample in a study of cytomegalovirus exposure and HLA in healthy donors. Primers for the PCR totalled 60 Vbeta and 13 Jbeta. Here immunoSEQ multiplex PCR was the method, and the copy in TCRdb shows in-frame clones only, minus some. In the table there are 95,000 to 110,000 clones, roughly 80% of which are singletons. Sequencing used PBMCs. Receptor source: a man between 50 and 59 years old in good health and CMV-seropositive.

A single count supports this clone. The rearrangement links TRBV18 to TRBJ2-3, with TRBD2 matching 8 bases. The CDR3 loop spans 15 amino acids. The V gene's germline CDR1 is KGHSH and CDR2 LQKENI. V was clipped by 6 bases and J by 0 bases; unmatched bases: 5. In DNA, the CDR3 is TGTGCCAGCTCCCAACTAGCGGAGAGCACAGATACGCAGTATTTT. Protein product: CASSQLAESTDTQYF.

The sample holds one count of this clone. This chain connects TRBV25-1 to TRBJ1-2, with TRBD1 as a possible D gene (5 bases). Trimming pared 2 bases from V and 2 bases from J, leaving 18 bases between. Germline V CDR1 and CDR2: MGHDK, SYGVNS. This CDR3 is built from 17 residues. The CDR3 DNA follows: TGTGCCAGCAGTGAACCCGGGACCCGGGGGACCAACTATGGCTACACCTTC. It is translated as CASSEPGTRGTNYGYTF.

The rearrangement uses TRBV6-1 and TRBJ2-1; D is possibly TRBD1 (6 bases). CDR1 and CDR2 from the germline V gene are MNHNS and SASEGT. The CDR3 sequence is 16 residues long. The V end was cut by 6 bases, the J end by 1 base, with 16 bases between. The CDR3 sequence: CASRETGIWSYNEQFF. CDR3 nucleotide sequence: TGTGCCAGCAGAGAAACAGGGATTTGGTCCTACAATGAGCAGTTCTTC.

This clone occurred a few times. This chain joins TRBV5-8 and TRBJ1-1; TRBD1 matches at 7 bases. Trimming removed 2 bases from V and 3 bases from J; junction bases left unmatched: 7. The CDR3 length is 15 residues. The V gene's germline CDR1 is SGHTS and CDR2 YDEGEE. CDR3 region: CASSFGGGAYTEAFF. Written as DNA, the CDR3 is TGTGCCAGCAGCTTTGGAGGGGGCGCATACACTGAAGCTTTCTTT.